The 18 T cell receptor beta chains below come from one sample, sequenced in a study of blood T cell repertoires in COVID-19. The repertoire was sequenced with immunoSEQ multiplex PCR; TCRdb's copy has only in-frame clones and lacks some. The sample yields roughly 100,000 clones, about four fifths seen once. Sequencing used peripheral blood. These receptors were collected from a man older than 75 with COVID-19, enrolled during active disease.

In this sample, this clone turned up a few times. V and J are TRBV6-1 and TRBJ1-4; 7 bases fit TRBD1. In germline, CDR1 is MNHNS, CDR2 SASEGT. Trimming took 2 bases from V and 5 from J; bases not matched to a gene: 5. The CDR3 has 15 amino acids. The CDR3 sequence: CASSEMGQTNEKLFF. The CDR3 region has the DNA TGTGCCAGCAGTGAAATGGGACAGACGAATGAAAAACTGTTTTTT.

This clone occurred a few times. V is TRBV27 and J is TRBJ1-1, with D unclear. Deletions cut 2 bases from V and 4 bases from J, with 8 bases between. There are 13 residues in the CDR3. CDR1 MNHEY and CDR2 SMNVEV come from the germline V gene (reference sequence). For the CDR3, the DNA is TGTGCCAGCAGTTTAAGAGCGTTCACTGAAGCTTTCTTT. Its protein is CASSLRAFTEAFF.

This clone appeared many times. The genes are TRBV10-3 and TRBJ2-2; no reliable D call. Trimming cost V 6 bases and J 1 base, with 12 bases left between them. Germline V CDR1 and CDR2: ENHRY, SYGVKD. The CDR3 consists of 15 residues. The CDR3 DNA reads as TGTGCCATCAGCTCTCGACGGAGGAACACCGGGGAGCTGTTTTTT. Its protein product is CAISSRRRNTGELFF.

V usage is TRBV7-3 and J usage is TRBJ1-6; D gene uncertain. The CDR3 has 13 residues. Germline CDR1 reads SGHTA; CDR2 reads FQGTGA. Trimming left V 2 bases short and J 8 bases short, with 7 bases between. CDR3 coding DNA: TGTGCCAGCAGCTTAGTCGAGGATTCACCCCTCCACTTT. Its translation is CASSLVEDSPLHF.

The CDR3 reads CASSFPTASDEQYF. The CDR3 bases are TGTGCCAGCAGCTTCCCGACAGCTTCGGACGAGCAGTACTTC. The chain uses TRBV5-5 and TRBJ2-7; D possibly corresponds to TRBD1 (5 bases). This CDR3 region has 14 residues. Germline CDR1 is SGHKS and CDR2 is YYEKEE (reference sequence). V gave up 2 bases and J gave up 5 bases, with 14 bases separating them. Supplemented by reference TRBV5-5 and TRBJ2-7, the full variable domain reads DAGVTQSPTHLIKTRGQQVTLRCSPISGHKSVSWYQQVLGQGPQFIFQYYEKEERGRGNFPDRFSARQFPNYSSELNVNALLLGDSALYLCASSFPTASDEQYFGPGTRLTVT.

This clone was observed a single time. The V call is TRBV5-8, the J call TRBJ2-3, with D hard to call. Germline values: CDR1 SGHTS, CDR2 YDEGEE. V was trimmed by 6 bases and J by 4 bases, leaving 15 bases between them. This CDR3 comprises 14 residues. CDR3 sequence reads: CASTFPIAADTQYF. Here the CDR3 DNA reads TGTGCCAGCACCTTCCCCATAGCCGCAGATACGCAGTATTTT.

This sequence joins TRBV30 and TRBJ1-5; 9 positions agree with TRBD1. CDR3 size: 14 residues. V shed 0 bases and J 7 bases; nucleotides not matched to a gene: 4. Germline CDR1 GTSNPN, CDR2 SVGIG (reference sequence). CDR3 nucleotides: TGTGCCTGGAGTGTCGGACAGGGGAGACAGCCCCAGCATTTT. Translating gives CAWSVGQGRQPQHF.

This chain joins TRBV3-1 (or the pseudogene TRBV3-2) and TRBJ1-4, with D tentatively TRBD1 (6 bases). Per the germline V gene, CDR1 is LGHDT and CDR2 is YNNKEL (reference sequence). The CDR3 is made up of 12 amino acids. V was shortened by 8 bases and J by 7 bases, with 11 bases between the two germline ends. CDR3: CASSDRLEKLFF. Here the CDR3 DNA reads TGTGCCAGCTCGGACAGACTTGAAAAACTGTTTTTT.

The chain couples TRBV28 to TRBJ2-5; 11 nucleotides agree with TRBD1. The trim removed 5 bases at V and 6 bases at J, leaving 8 bases unmatched. CDR1 MDHEN and CDR2 SYDVKM come from the germline V gene. The CDR3 has 15 residues. The CDR3 DNA is TGTGCCAGCAGTCTCCGGGACAGGGGGGTGAAGACCCAGTACTTC. Translating it yields CASSLRDRGVKTQYF.

This rearrangement joins TRBV18 to TRBJ1-2; TRBD1 aligns across 7 bases. The CDR3 has 14 residues. The V segment lost 0 bases and the J segment 8 bases; nucleotides outside the gene matches: 6. CDR1 and CDR2 from the germline V gene are KGHSH and LQKENI. The CDR3 nucleotides read TGTGCCAGCTCACCACCAAACAGGGGAGTAGGCTACACCTTC. This sequence encodes CASSPPNRGVGYTF.

The chain uses TRBV5-5 and TRBJ2-7, with a possible D match to TRBD1 (5 bases). CDR1 and CDR2 from the germline V gene are SGHKS and YYEKEE (reference sequence). CDR3 length: 15 residues. Trimming stripped 3 bases from V and 5 bases from J, with 18 bases between. CDR3 sequence: CASSSAGKTLDEQYF. For the CDR3, the DNA is TGTGCCAGCAGCTCCGCAGGGAAAACCCTCGACGAGCAGTACTTC.

Within the sample, this clone is medium-sized. The genes are TRBV10-3 and TRBJ2-2, with 9 positions matching TRBD1. This CDR3 is built from 15 residues. The junction had 2 bases not matched to a gene; V was cut back by 3 bases and J by 3 bases. From germline, CDR1 is ENHRY and CDR2 SYGVKD. CDR3 nucleotides: TGTGCCATCAGTGATCGGGACAGGGACACCGGGGAGCTGTTTTTT. Its protein product is CAISDRDRDTGELFF.

V usage is TRBV19 and J usage is TRBJ1-2; 9 nucleotides line up with TRBD1. The CDR3 has 14 amino acids. V shed 5 bases, J shed 8 bases, and the junction held 9 bases outside the gene matches. Germline assignment: CDR1 LNHDA and CDR2 SQIVND (reference sequence). In DNA form, the CDR3 reads TGTGCCAGTAGTCCTCGGGACAGGGAACCCGGCTACACCTTC. Its translation is CASSPRDREPGYTF.

V gene TRBV7-9 combines with J gene TRBJ1-6, with unresolved D. This CDR3 has 14 residues. V lost 2 bases to trimming and J lost 5 bases, with 7 bases between them. Germline CDR1 is SEHNR and CDR2 is FQNEAQ (reference sequence). CDR3 sequence (DNA): TGTGCCAGCAGCTTACGGGTCGATAATTCACCCCTCCACTTT. Its translation: CASSLRVDNSPLHF.

The chain combines TRBV9 with TRBJ2-7; no definite D call. The CDR3 is 15 residues long. Deletions cut 0 bases from V and 2 bases from J, with 12 bases between. CDR1 is SGDLS and CDR2 is YYNGEE in the germline V gene. The CDR3 region has the DNA TGTGCCAGCAGCGTAGCTTCTGGCGGCGCCTACGAGCAGTACTTC. It yields the protein CASSVASGGAYEQYF.

V gene TRBV10-3 combines with J gene TRBJ2-1; 7 bases agree with TRBD2. The CDR3 contains 15 residues. Losses at the gene ends were 3 bases for V and 4 bases for J; bases not matched to a gene: 6. Germline assignment: CDR1 ENHRY and CDR2 SYGVKD. The CDR3 nucleotides read TGTGCCATCAGTGATTTGCGGGGGAGATACAATGAGCAGTTCTTC. This encodes CAISDLRGRYNEQFF.

The chain has TRBV5-1 and TRBJ2-1, with D possibly being TRBD1 (6 bases). The CDR3 extends over 13 amino acids. V was pared by 5 bases and J by 8 bases, with 14 bases between. Germline CDR1 is SGHRS and CDR2 is YFSETQ. CDR3 bases: TGCGCCAGCAGTCAGGGGCAGAGGGATGAGCAGTTCTTC. Protein sequence: CASSQGQRDEQFF.

This clone was seen a single time. The chain joins TRBV5-1 to TRBJ2-7; 8 nucleotides agree with TRBD2. Germline-derived CDR1 and CDR2 are SGHRS and YFSETQ. V lost 0 bases and J lost 0; bases outside the gene matches: 5. The CDR3 covers 16 residues. The DNA for the CDR3 is TGCGCCAGCAGCTTGGGGGCCGGGACTAGCTCCTACGAGCAGTACTTC. Amino acids: CASSLGAGTSSYEQYF.